Listed below are T cell receptor beta chains from one sample, sequenced in a study of T cells in Graves' hyperthyroidism and ophthalmopathy. TCRdb recomputed calls from the multiplex PCR reads with MiXCR, one row per CDR3 protein. Here the sample spans roughly 300,000 distinct CDR3 sequences, 15% to 20% being singletons. Material for sequencing was blood. The receptors stem from a woman in her forties or fifties with Graves' hyperthyroidism. CDR3s include the opening cysteine and the closing phenylalanine or tryptophan. A D gene is named only where the DNA matches it firmly. Clone size, where shown, is once, few, many, or a class for clones that have expanded.

>TRBD1|TRBJ1-1|TRBV28|NA
TGTGCCAGCAGGAGGGGGCGGGGGGAGAACACTGAAGCTTTCTTT
CASRRGRGENTEAFF
>NA|TRBJ2-3|TRBV2|many
TGTGCCAGCAGTGGAGAATCCCTAGGCACAGATACGCAGTATTTT
CASSGESLGTDTQYF
>NA|TRBJ1-3|TRBV7-9|few
TGTGCCAGCAGCTTCTGGGGAAACACCATATATTTT
CASSFWGNTIYF
>NA|TRBJ2-1|TRBV14|NA
TGTGCCAGCAGCCAAGAACAGGCGGGACCCTACAATGAGCAGTTCTTC
CASSQEQAGPYNEQFF
>NA|TRBJ2-3|TRBV5-1|many
TGCGCCAGCAGCTTGGACGGGGCGGTGAGCACAGATACGCAGTATTTT
CASSLDGAVSTDTQYF
>NA|TRBJ2-3|TRBV7-8|many
TGTGCCAGCAGCTCCGGGGGCGGACCCTTCACAGATACGCAGTATTTT
CASSSGGGPFTDTQYF
>TRBD1|TRBJ1-6|TRBV2|many
TGTGCCAGCAGAGACAGGGGTTATTCACCCCTCCACTTT
CASRDRGYSPLHF
>NA|TRBJ1-6|TRBV11-2|NA
TGTGCCAGCAGCTTAGCTCGTGACAGCTCCTATAATTCACCCCTCCACTTT
CASSLARDSSYNSPLHF
>NA|TRBJ2-7|TRBV20-1|NA
TGCAGTGTTAAAAGGGGGGGGAGGGCCGCCGAGCAGTACTTC
CSVKRGGRAAEQYF
>NA|TRBJ1-1|TRBV12-3/TRBV12-4|many
TGTGCCAGCAGGACCAACACGGGGGGGGACACTGAAGCTTTCTTT
CASRTNTGGDTEAFF
>NA|TRBJ2-2|TRBV2|NA
TGTGCCAGCAGGGGGGCCAACACCGGGGAGCTGTTTTTT
CASRGANTGELFF
>TRBD1|TRBJ1-4|TRBV5-4|few
TGTGCCAGCAGCTTGGGGACAGGGCTGGAAAAACTGTTTTTT
CASSLGTGLEKLFF
>NA|TRBJ2-3|TRBV6-2/TRBV6-3|many
TGTGCCAGCACCCAACGGGGTGGTGGCACAGATACGCAGTATTTT
CASTQRGGGTDTQYF
>TRBD1|TRBJ1-1|TRBV28|many
TGTGCCAGCGACAGGGGGCCAGGAGCGGCGAACACTGAAGCTTTCTTT
CASDRGPGAANTEAFF
>TRBD1|TRBJ1-1|TRBV6-1|few
TGTGCCAGCAGGGAAAACAGGGGGAAAACTGAAGCTTTCTTT
CASRENRGKTEAFF
>NA|TRBJ1-2|TRBV12-3/TRBV12-4|few
TGTGCCAGCAGTTCACCTTATTACAGGGTTGGCTATGGCTACACCTTC
CASSSPYYRVGYGYTF
>NA|TRBJ2-2|TRBV29-1|NA
TGCAGCGTTGAAAAAGTGACAGCGAACACCGGGGAGCTGTTTTTT
CSVEKVTANTGELFF
>NA|TRBJ1-2|TRBV18|NA
TGTGCCAGCTCACCACCGGGCAGGGAAGGCTATGGCTACACCTTC
CASSPPGREGYGYTF
>TRBD1|TRBJ2-1|TRBV19|few
TGTGCCAGTACAAATACGGGACAGGGATTGTTGATGGGGCAGTTCTTC
CASTNTGQGLLMGQFF
>TRBD2|TRBJ2-5|TRBV20-1|many
TGCAGTGTGGGACTAGCGGGACAAGAGACCCAGTACTTC
CSVGLAGQETQYF
>NA|TRBJ1-2|TRBV6-6|many
TGTGCCAGCAGTTACTCGACGGGAGGAGGGGGCTATGGCTACACCTTC
CASSYSTGGGGYGYTF
>TRBD2|TRBJ2-3|TRBV2|many
TGTGCCAGCAGTGAGGCATCCGGGGGGGGGGGACCACAAGATACGCAGTATTTT
CASSEASGGGGPQDTQYF
>NA|TRBJ1-1|TRBV2|many
TGTGCCAGCACCCCGGGAGGGGGAGCTCGGGGGAACACTGAAGCTTTCTTT
CASTPGGGARGNTEAFF
>NA|TRBJ2-2|TRBV30|NA
TGTGCCTGGAGTGTACAAGGGCTCGGGGAGCTGTTTTTT
CAWSVQGLGELFF
>NA|TRBJ1-2|TRBV30|few
TGTGCCTGGAGTGGGGGGGGGGTTGACTATGGCTACACCTTC
CAWSGGGVDYGYTF
>NA|TRBJ1-2|TRBV10-2|NA
TGCGCCAGCAGTGAGTCAACGGCTAACTATGGCTACACCTTC
CASSESTANYGYTF